The T cell receptor (beta chain) under discussion was sequenced for a study of vaccination and CD4 T cells after COVID-19. Sequencing of cultured CD4+ T cell DNA used the Oncomine TCR Beta short-read assay. TCRdb independently ran MiXCR on the PCR reads; one entry per CDR3 protein. The sample contains 13,000 or so distinct CDR3 sequences, 62% of which appear only once. This clonotype showed up just a few times. Antigen: not known. Described treatment: roughly 11-day PBMC culture with coronavirus spike peptide pools or control peptides (ViraFEST assay). ViraFEST used peptide pools to expand antigen-specific T cells before TCR sequencing. The source is a human donor who had recovered from COVID-19. Source material: CD4+ T cells from blood, cultured in vitro.

DNA of the CDR3: TGTGCCAGTAGTCCTCAGGCAGACGTCCTGACTTTC. Translated, it gives CASSPQADVLTF. The chain couples TRBV19 to TRBJ2-6; D not resolved. The CDR3 consists of 12 residues. V shed 5 bases and J shed 11 bases, with 10 bases lying between them. Germline loops: CDR1 LNHDA, CDR2 SQIVND (reference sequence). Variable domain in full (rest from reference TRBV19 and TRBJ2-6): DGGITQSPKYLFRKEGQNVTLSCEQNLNHDAMYWYRQDPGQGLRLIYYSQIVNDFQKGDIAEGYSVSREKKESFPLTVTSAQKNPTAFYLCASSPQADVLTFGAGSRLTVL.